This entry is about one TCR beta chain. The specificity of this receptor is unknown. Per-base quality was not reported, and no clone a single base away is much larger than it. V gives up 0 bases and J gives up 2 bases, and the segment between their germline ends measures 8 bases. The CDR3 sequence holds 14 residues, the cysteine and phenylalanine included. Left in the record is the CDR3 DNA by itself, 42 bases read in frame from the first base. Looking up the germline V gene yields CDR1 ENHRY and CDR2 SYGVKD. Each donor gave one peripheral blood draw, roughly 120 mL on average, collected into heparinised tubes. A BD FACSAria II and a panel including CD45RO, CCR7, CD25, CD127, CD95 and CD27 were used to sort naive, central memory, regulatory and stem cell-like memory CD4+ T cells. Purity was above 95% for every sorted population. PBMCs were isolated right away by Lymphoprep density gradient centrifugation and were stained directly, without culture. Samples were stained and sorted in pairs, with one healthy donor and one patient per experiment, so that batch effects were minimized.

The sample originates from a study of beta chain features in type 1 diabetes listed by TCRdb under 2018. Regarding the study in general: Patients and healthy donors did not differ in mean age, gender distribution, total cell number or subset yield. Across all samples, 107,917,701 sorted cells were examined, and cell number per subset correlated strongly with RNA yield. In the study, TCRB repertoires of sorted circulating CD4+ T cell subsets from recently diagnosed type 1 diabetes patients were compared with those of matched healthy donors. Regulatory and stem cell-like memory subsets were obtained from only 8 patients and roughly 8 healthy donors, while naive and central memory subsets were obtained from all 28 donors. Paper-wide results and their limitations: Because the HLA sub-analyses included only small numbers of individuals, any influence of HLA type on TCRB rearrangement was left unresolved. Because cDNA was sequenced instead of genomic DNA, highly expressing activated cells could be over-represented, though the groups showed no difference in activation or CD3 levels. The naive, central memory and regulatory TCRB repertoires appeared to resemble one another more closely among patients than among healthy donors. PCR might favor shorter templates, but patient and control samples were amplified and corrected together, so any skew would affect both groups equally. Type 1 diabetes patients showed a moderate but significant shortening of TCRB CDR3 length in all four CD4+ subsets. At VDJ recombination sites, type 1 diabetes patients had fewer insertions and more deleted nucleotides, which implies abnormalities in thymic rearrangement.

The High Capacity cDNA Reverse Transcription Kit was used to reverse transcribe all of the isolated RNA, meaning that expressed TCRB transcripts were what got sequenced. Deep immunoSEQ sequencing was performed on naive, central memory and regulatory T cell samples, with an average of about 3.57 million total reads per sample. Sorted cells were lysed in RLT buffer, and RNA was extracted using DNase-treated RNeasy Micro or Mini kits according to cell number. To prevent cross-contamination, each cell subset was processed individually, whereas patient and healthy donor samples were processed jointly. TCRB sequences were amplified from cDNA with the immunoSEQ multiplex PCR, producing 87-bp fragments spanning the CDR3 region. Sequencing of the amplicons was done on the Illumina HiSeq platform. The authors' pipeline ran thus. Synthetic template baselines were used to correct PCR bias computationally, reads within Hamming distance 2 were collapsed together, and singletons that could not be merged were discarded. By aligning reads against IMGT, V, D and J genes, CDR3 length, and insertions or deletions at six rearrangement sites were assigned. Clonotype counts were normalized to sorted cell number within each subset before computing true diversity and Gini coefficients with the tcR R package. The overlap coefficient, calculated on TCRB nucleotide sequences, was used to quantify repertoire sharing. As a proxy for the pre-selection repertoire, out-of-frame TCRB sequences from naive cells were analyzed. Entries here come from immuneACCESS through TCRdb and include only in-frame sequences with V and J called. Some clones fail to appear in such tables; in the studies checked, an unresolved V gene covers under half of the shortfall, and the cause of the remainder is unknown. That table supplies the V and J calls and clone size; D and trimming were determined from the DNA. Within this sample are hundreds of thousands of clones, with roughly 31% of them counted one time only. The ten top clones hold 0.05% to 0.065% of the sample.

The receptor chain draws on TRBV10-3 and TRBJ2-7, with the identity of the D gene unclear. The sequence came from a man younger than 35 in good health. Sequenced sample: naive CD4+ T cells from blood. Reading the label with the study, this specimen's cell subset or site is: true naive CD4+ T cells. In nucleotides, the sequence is TGTGCCATCAGTGAGTCCGGTGGAACCTACGAGCAGTACTTC. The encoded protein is CAISESGGTYEQYF.